This T cell receptor beta chain was obtained from a study of molecular identifiers for immune sequencing clone quantification (dated by TCRdb to the late 2010s). A note on the overall study: For a replicate experiment, RNA from 20,000 or 100,000 naive CD8 T cells was divided into five aliquots, and four of the five aliquots were sequenced. The study was a methods study using CD8 T cells to benchmark molecular-identifier clustering-based TCR repertoire sequencing (MIDCIRS) and TCR RNA copy counting.

The paper's findings and limits, for the study overall: Clones above 20 RNA copies held over 98% of molecules in CMV-specific effector cells but under 1% in naive cells. Highly expanded clone sizes could be underestimated if identical TCR molecules share a barcode. When barcode sub-clustering was not used, chimeric consensus sequences inflated TCR diversity, with chimeras reaching as high as 47%. Spiked-in Jurkat TCR RNA (around 9 copies' worth), which is not part of the donor repertoire, was contained in the naive libraries. About 3 recovered TCR RNA copies per cell were obtained by modeling, versus around 10 by digital PCR, implying a capture efficiency of approximately 30%. A single cell's worth of spiked-in Jurkat TCR RNA was reported detectable even among around 1 million naive CD8 T cells.

The CDR3 runs 15 residues from the cysteine to the phenylalanine. The only DNA kept is the CDR3, 45 bases in frame from the first base. The germline V gene gives CDR1 as SGHDT and CDR2 as YYEEEE. The library was obtained by PCR. Sequencing relied on a NextSeq 500. Bulk TCR libraries were generated as previously described, with the TCR primers listed in Table S5 used. Total RNA was purified with the Qiagen AllPrep DNA/RNA kit. Before any analysis, reads coming from multiple sequencing runs of the same library were combined into one pool. The authors' analysis ran thus. Reads were retained only if their TCR constant sequence matched exactly, and those retained reads were trimmed to 150 nt and grouped according to their 12-nt molecular barcodes. Reads within each barcode group were sub-clustered using a 15% Levenshtein threshold, and quality-weighted consensus sequences were constructed for each RNA molecule. Non-functional sequences were discarded, and so were lower-count sequences lying one edit away from another sequence. Based on a fit of two negative binomial distributions, barcode sub-clusters having less than 20% of the maximum read count were discarded. TCRdb's own reprocessing of the public reads used fastp at Q25 and MiXCR and kept productive beta chains. Each CDR3 protein gets just one entry, which takes the most common genes and DNA from the rows behind it. These V and J calls derive from TCRdb rather than the authors' analysis. In all, the sample holds roughly 93,000 distinct CDR3 sequences, and nearly 25% of those were seen once. The ten largest make up approximately 0.78% of the sample.

In regard to this clonotype: Its binding antigen is unknown. One junction end does not reproduce the germline sequence, and a read error may be involved.

Naive CD8 T cell libraries were made from about 21,000 to 970,000 sorted cells using 10%, 30% or 50% of purified RNA. Naive CD8 T cells, defined as CD8+CD4-CCR7+CD45RA+, were FACS-sorted into RLT Plus buffer on a BD FACSAria II. To test detection sensitivity, Jurkat RNA equivalent to roughly eleven TCR copies was spiked into samples of roughly 18,000-1,000,000 naive CD8 T cells. Enrichment of CD8 T cells was performed with RosetteSep CD8+ T Cell Enrichment Cocktail and Ficoll-Paque, after which ACK red cell lysis was carried out. The rearrangement combines TRBV5-6 with TRBJ2-7; the D gene cannot be resolved reliably. The sequencing input was naive CD8+ T cells from blood, with Jurkat cell RNA spiked in. This sample's cell subset or site label indicates: FACS-sorted CD8+CD4-CCR7+CD45RA+ naive T cells. The receptor's source is a human donor in good health. Some libraries in this study had Jurkat cell RNA spiked in. The sequence in DNA is TGTGCCAGCGGCTTGGGCAGAGCAACCCTCTACGAGCAGTACTTC. Its amino acids are CASGLGRATLYEQYF.